Shown below are 32 T cell receptor beta chains from a single sample sequenced in a study of identical twins (dated by TCRdb to 2016 to 2018). The library was built by means of 5' RACE. TCRdb names Illumina HiSeq 2000 as the instrument used. TCRdb applied fastp at Q25 and MiXCR to the public reads, then kept only in-frame beta chains. Under each unique CDR3 protein, matching rows form one entry showing the most common genes and DNA. The table for this sample lists just under 650,000 distinct CDR3 sequences; around 7.4% of them were counted only once. 1.6% of the sample is taken by the ten largest. Another study also made use of these data, one on yellow fever vaccine responses in identical twins.

Sequenced input: PBMCs. The receptors stem from a woman aged 18 to 35 in good health.

This clonotype was detected only a few times. This chain uses TRBV7-9 with TRBJ1-2; tentatively, D is TRBD1 (5 bases). The V end was cut by 1 base, the J end by 10 bases, with 13 bases between. The CDR3 is 13 amino acids. Germline values: CDR1 SEHNR, CDR2 FQNEAQ (reference sequence). Here the CDR3 DNA reads TGTGCCAGCAGCTTAGGGCAGGGAGAGGTCTACACCTTC. This gives the protein CASSLGQGEVYTF.

The chain has TRBV29-1 and TRBJ1-1; maybe TRBD1 (6 bases). Germline assignment: CDR1 SQVTM and CDR2 ANQGSEA. V gave up 4 bases and J gave up 8 bases, with 17 bases separating them. The CDR3 contains 13 residues. In DNA form, the CDR3 reads TGCAGCGTTGGGCCAGGGGTATGGTTGGAAGCTTTCTTT. Translating gives CSVGPGVWLEAFF.

The chain couples TRBV28 to TRBJ2-1, with D possibly matching TRBD1 (6 bases). V was trimmed by 6 bases and J by 0 bases, leaving 21 bases between them. In germline, CDR1 is MDHEN, CDR2 SYDVKM. This CDR3 has 18 amino acids. Written as DNA, the CDR3 is TGTGCCAGCAGGCCGACCTTGAGGGGGTATGACTCCTACAATGAGCAGTTCTTC. Translating it yields CASRPTLRGYDSYNEQFF.

This clonotype was found a few times. J is TRBJ2-3 and V is TRBV20-1, with D perhaps TRBD1 (6 bases). CDR3 size: 17 residues. Per germline, CDR1 DFQATT and CDR2 SNEGSKA (reference sequence). Between the trimmed V and J ends, which lost 6 bases and 3 bases, there was a span of 25 bases. The CDR3 reads CSATPNHRAVLTDTQYF. The CDR3 DNA reads as TGCAGTGCCACGCCCAACCACAGGGCGGTATTAACAGATACGCAGTATTTT.

Many counts were recorded for this clonotype. A junction end diverges from the germline sequence, so it may reflect a read error. The chain links TRBV12-3 or TRBV12-4 to TRBJ2-1; 9 nucleotides align to TRBD1. The CDR3 is 16 residues long. Here the CDR3 reads CASSLVGTGPYSEQFF. The DNA for the CDR3 is TGTGCCAGCAGTTTAGTGGGGACAGGGCCCTACAGTGAGCAGTTCTTC.

This clonotype was picked up many times. This chain links TRBV2 with TRBJ2-7, with TRBD1 matching over 8 bases. V lost 2 bases to trimming and J lost 3 bases; unmatched junction nucleotides: 6. The germline gives CDR1 SNHLY, CDR2 FYNNEI. The CDR3 has 15 amino acids. The CDR3 protein is CASSELRQGFYEQYV. Here the CDR3 DNA reads TGTGCCAGCAGTGAATTAAGACAGGGGTTCTACGAGCAGTACGTC.

This clonotype has more than one count but fewer than ten. The chain links TRBV12-3 or TRBV12-4 to TRBJ1-1; D remains unclear. This CDR3 is built from 14 residues. Trimming removed 3 bases from V and 1 base from J, with 9 bases in between. CDR3 sequence: CASSLIRGNTEAFF. The CDR3 nucleotides are TGTGCCAGCAGTTTGATAAGAGGGAACACTGAAGCTTTCTTT.

The rearrangement links TRBV4-2 to TRBJ2-5; weak D call: TRBD2 (5 bases). CDR3 length: 17 amino acids. V was clipped by 2 bases and J by 0 bases, with 16 bases between them. Germline-derived CDR1 and CDR2 are LGHNA and YNFKEQ. The CDR3 spells CASSQKEGWEYQETQYF. The CDR3 region has the DNA TGTGCCAGCAGCCAAAAAGAAGGGTGGGAGTACCAAGAGACCCAGTACTTC.

This clonotype was picked up a small number of times. The rearrangement uses TRBV3-1 and TRBJ2-3, with a tentative D call TRBD2 (5 bases). The V and J ends lost 0 bases and 0 bases respectively, with 13 bases between them. The length of the CDR3 is 17 residues. Germline CDR1 is LGHDT and CDR2 is YNNKEL (reference sequence). The CDR3 DNA follows: TGTGCCAGCAGCCAAGATAGGCCAAGCGGTAGCACAGATACGCAGTATTTT. This translates into CASSQDRPSGSTDTQYF.

The chain uses TRBV7-8 and TRBJ2-7; 7 bases line up with TRBD1. The CDR3 is 14 residues long. The V segment lost 5 bases and the J segment 4 bases; nucleotides outside the gene matches: 8. Germline CDR1 SGHVS, CDR2 FQNEAQ. The CDR3 DNA reads as TGTGCCAGCAGCACCCGGGACAGATCTTACGAGCAGTACGTC. Protein: CASSTRDRSYEQYV.

The chain uses TRBV2 and TRBJ1-1; unclear D gene. The CDR3 is 13 amino acids. Germline CDR1 SNHLY, CDR2 FYNNEI. V lost 6 bases and J lost 6, with 14 bases in between. The CDR3 loop is CASSPTGFPEAFF. The DNA for the CDR3 is TGTGCCAGCAGCCCGACGGGGTTCCCTGAAGCTTTCTTT.

This clonotype was seen ten or more times. The rearrangement links TRBV29-1 to TRBJ2-5; D may correspond to TRBD1 or TRBD2 (6 bases each). The V gene's germline CDR1 is SQVTM and CDR2 ANQGSEA. Trimming left V 5 bases short and J 4 bases short, with 29 bases between. There are 18 residues in the CDR3. The CDR3 DNA reads as TGCAGCGTTCCTGAGCGGGTACGGGGGCCGGTCTTCTCAGAGACCCAGTACTTC. This codes for CSVPERVRGPVFSETQYF.

V is TRBV5-1 and J is TRBJ1-1; tentatively, D is TRBD1 (6 bases). V gave up 2 bases and J gave up 4 bases, with 15 bases separating them. Germline assignment: CDR1 SGHRS and CDR2 YFSETQ. The CDR3 length is 15 residues. The CDR3 coding sequence is TGCGCCAGCAGCTTTAAGGGGGAAATGGGCACTGAAGCTTTCTTT. Amino acid sequence: CASSFKGEMGTEAFF.

This clonotype was recorded at least ten times. The rearrangement joins TRBV10-3 to TRBJ2-2, with 9 nucleotides matching TRBD1. The CDR3 totals 16 residues. After removal of 7 bases from V and 3 bases from J, the junction contained 9 bases not matched to a gene. Germline V gene lookup returns CDR1 ENHRY and CDR2 SYGVKD. CDR3 sequence: CAINDNRGLHTGELFF. CDR3 nucleotides: TGTGCCATCAACGACAACAGGGGGCTTCACACCGGGGAGCTGTTTTTT.

This clonotype showed up many times. The chain employs TRBV27 and TRBJ1-6; D may be TRBD1 (6 bases). The CDR3 length is 17 residues. V dropped 2 bases and J dropped 7 bases, with 18 bases sitting between them. Germline V CDR1 and CDR2: MNHEY, SMNVEV (reference sequence). The CDR3 is CASSLKAGTGTNSPLHF. The CDR3 DNA reads as TGTGCCAGCAGTTTAAAGGCGGGGACCGGGACAAATTCACCCCTCCACTTT.

There are a few counts of this clonotype. The chain couples TRBV20-1 to TRBJ2-7; 12 nucleotides agree with TRBD2. The CDR3 covers 18 residues. In germline, CDR1 is DFQATT, CDR2 SNEGSKA (reference sequence). J lost 5 bases, V lost 6 bases, and 20 bases had no gene match. The DNA for the CDR3 is TGCAGTGCGCCCCTCGGACTAGCGGGAACTCCGAGAAAGGACGAGCAGTACTTC. Its translation: CSAPLGLAGTPRKDEQYF.

CDR3 bases: TGCAGCGTAGACGGGCCTTGGGAAGAGACCCAGTACTTC. Amino acid sequence: CSVDGPWEETQYF. The chain joins TRBV29-1 to TRBJ2-5, with D unresolved. The CDR3 spans 13 residues. V was trimmed by 6 bases and J by 3 bases, leaving 14 bases between them. CDR1 SQVTM and CDR2 ANQGSEA come from the germline V gene.

A few counts support this clonotype. This chain uses TRBV27 with TRBJ2-4; 11 bases are shared with TRBD2. Germline values: CDR1 MNHEY, CDR2 SMNVEV (reference sequence). V dropped 7 bases and J dropped 4; count of bases not matched to a gene: 3. The length of the CDR3 is 14 residues. Written as DNA, the CDR3 is TGTGCCAGCATGGGGACTAGCGGTAAAAACATTCAGTACTTC. It is translated as CASMGTSGKNIQYF.

This clonotype was seen ten or more times. The rearrangement joins TRBV5-4 to TRBJ2-1; TRBD2 matches 7 bases. The CDR3 totals 17 residues. V shed 1 base, J shed 1 base, and the junction held 8 bases outside the gene matches. Germline-derived CDR1 and CDR2 are SGHNT and YYREEE (reference sequence). DNA for the CDR3: TGTGCCAGCAGCTTGCCACCTGGAGCGGGATCCTACAATGAGCAGTTCTTC. Residues: CASSLPPGAGSYNEQFF.

In this sample, this clonotype turned up a few times. The rearrangement uses TRBV2 and TRBJ1-2; D possibly corresponds to TRBD1 (6 bases). The CDR3 consists of 15 residues. Germline V gene lookup returns CDR1 SNHLY and CDR2 FYNNEI. The V end was cut by 6 bases, the J end by 7 bases, with 21 bases between. DNA for the CDR3: TGTGCCAGCAGAAGACAACAGACGACAGGCTCTGGCTACACCTTC. It yields the protein CASRRQQTTGSGYTF.

The sample holds a few counts of this clonotype. The chain is built from TRBV5-1 and TRBJ2-4; D may be TRBD1 or TRBD2 (5 bases each). CDR3 size: 13 residues. The germline gives CDR1 SGHRS, CDR2 YFSETQ. Trimming left V 3 bases short and J 8 bases short, with 12 bases between. For the CDR3, the DNA is TGCGCCAGCAGCTCGGGACGTGGGGACATTCAGTACTTC. This encodes CASSSGRGDIQYF.

V gene TRBV12-3 or TRBV12-4 combines with J gene TRBJ2-7; 11 bases line up with TRBD2. CDR3 length: 14 residues. Unmatched junction bases numbered 3, after V lost 4 bases and J lost 4 bases. CDR3 sequence (DNA): TGTGCCAGCAGTTCGTTAGCGGGAGGGTACGAGCAGTACTTC. Protein sequence: CASSSLAGGYEQYF.

This clonotype was recorded at least ten times. CDR3 in amino acids: CASSLKAFGVYEQYF. The CDR3 region has the DNA TGTGCCAGCAGCTTAAAAGCGTTTGGCGTCTACGAGCAGTACTTC. The rearrangement uses TRBV7-6 and TRBJ2-7; no clear D gene. Germline CDR1 is SGHVS and CDR2 is FNYEAQ. The germline V and J ends were trimmed by 2 bases and 3 bases, with 14 bases remaining between them. The CDR3 spans 15 residues.

This clonotype showed up many times. The chain employs TRBV4-1 and TRBJ1-1, with 7 bases fitting TRBD1. V was pared by 3 bases and J by 2 bases, with 6 bases of the junction left unmatched. The length of the CDR3 is 15 residues. Germline values: CDR1 MGHRA, CDR2 YSYEKL. In nucleotides, the CDR3 is TGCGCCAGCAGCCATCCGGGACAGCCTAACACTGAAGCTTTCTTT. Translated: CASSHPGQPNTEAFF.

The chain has TRBV6-1 and TRBJ2-1; 11 bases fit TRBD2. This CDR3 region has 17 residues. With 4 bases clipped from V and 6 bases from J, the junction kept 11 bases outside the gene matches. Germline V CDR1 and CDR2: MNHNS, SASEGT. The CDR3 loop reads CASSGSALAGVPNEQFF. CDR3 coding DNA: TGTGCCAGCAGTGGAAGCGCACTAGCGGGAGTCCCCAATGAGCAGTTCTTC.

The chain employs TRBV5-1 and TRBJ1-6; unclear D gene. The CDR3 is 18 amino acids. Germline CDR1 is SGHRS and CDR2 is YFSETQ. Trimming took off 2 bases at V and 5 bases at J, with 20 bases between the two ends. CDR3 coding DNA: TGCGCCAGCAGCTTTGCCGCAGGCGCGGGCGGGAATAATTCACCCCTCCACTTT. Translating gives CASSFAAGAGGNNSPLHF.

This clonotype was seen a handful of times. The rearrangement joins TRBV28 to TRBJ2-5, with D possibly TRBD2 on 6 matching bases. There are 15 residues in the CDR3. Germline V gene sequence: CDR1 MDHEN, CDR2 SYDVKM. The germline V and J ends were trimmed by 4 bases and 5 bases, with 17 bases remaining between them. The CDR3 DNA follows: TGTGCCAGCAGTTCCGAGACTAGTTTCGGGGAGACCCAGTACTTC. Its protein product is CASSSETSFGETQYF.

This clonotype was picked up many times. As DNA, the CDR3 is TGTGCCAGCAGTGACCTAGCGGGGGGGGATGAGCAGTTCTTC. It codes for CASSDLAGGDEQFF. V usage is TRBV25-1 and J usage is TRBJ2-1; 12 bases match TRBD2. The germline CDR1 and CDR2 sequences are MGHDK and SYGVNS. V lost 3 bases and J lost 8; bases outside the gene matches: 2. The CDR3 length is 14 residues.

A few counts support this clonotype. This sequence joins TRBV11-2 and TRBJ1-1; 8 nucleotides agree with TRBD1. After removal of 1 base from V and 1 base from J, the junction contained 11 bases not matched to a gene. The CDR3 has 18 residues. Germline CDR1 and CDR2: SGHAT and FQNNGV. The CDR3 nucleotides read TGTGCCAGCAGCTTAGGAAGGGGGGCAGGGGGCAAGAACACTGAAGCTTTCTTT. This sequence encodes CASSLGRGAGGKNTEAFF. Full variable domain (missing parts from reference TRBV11-2 and TRBJ1-1): EAGVAQSPRYKIIEKRQSVAFWCNPISGHATLYWYQQILGQGPKLLIQFQNNGVVDDSQLPKDRFSAERLKGVDSTLKIQPAKLEDSAVYLCASSLGRGAGGKNTEAFFGQGTRLTVV.

This clonotype was counted many times. The chain combines TRBV29-1 with TRBJ2-1; D tentatively fits TRBD1 or TRBD2 (6 bases each). Germline V gives CDR1 SQVTM, CDR2 ANQGSEA. CDR3 size: 13 residues. V lost 5 bases and J 5 bases, leaving 13 bases between the germline ends. The CDR3 is CSVLGGGNNEQFF. CDR3 sequence (DNA): TGCAGCGTTTTAGGAGGGGGTAACAATGAGCAGTTCTTC.

This clonotype was seen at least ten times. The gene calls are TRBV7-8 and TRBJ2-2; D possibly corresponds to TRBD1 (6 bases). Germline loops: CDR1 SGHVS, CDR2 FQNEAQ. V was pared by 1 base and J by 4 bases, with 10 bases between. CDR3 length: 15 amino acids. CDR3 DNA sequence: TGTGCCAGCAGCTTAGTTCCAGGGGCCACCGGGGAGCTGTTTTTT. Translating gives CASSLVPGATGELFF. The complete variable domain, with remaining parts taken from reference TRBV7-8 and TRBJ2-2, reads GAGVSQSPRYKVAKRGQDVALRCDPISGHVSLFWYQQALGQGPEFLTYFQNEAQLDKSGLPSDRFFAERPEGSVSTLKIQRTQQEDSAVYLCASSLVPGATGELFFGEGSRLTVL.

The CDR3 coding sequence is TGCGCCAGCAGCTTGGAGGGGACAGGGATTCAGTATTTT. Amino acid sequence: CASSLEGTGIQYF. This chain connects TRBV5-1 to TRBJ2-3; 9 nucleotides agree with TRBD1. The CDR3 runs 13 residues. Germline CDR1 is SGHRS and CDR2 is YFSETQ. Unmatched junction bases numbered 5, after V lost 0 bases and J lost 12 bases.